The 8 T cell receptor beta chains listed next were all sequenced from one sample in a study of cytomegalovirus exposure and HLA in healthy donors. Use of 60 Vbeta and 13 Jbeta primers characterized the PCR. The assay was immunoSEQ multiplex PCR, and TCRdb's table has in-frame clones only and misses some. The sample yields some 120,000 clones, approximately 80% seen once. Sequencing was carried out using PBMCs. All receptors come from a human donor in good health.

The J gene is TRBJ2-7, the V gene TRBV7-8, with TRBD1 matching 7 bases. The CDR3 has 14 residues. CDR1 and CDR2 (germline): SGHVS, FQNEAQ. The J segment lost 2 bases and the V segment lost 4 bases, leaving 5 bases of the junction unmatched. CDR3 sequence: CASSSVDRAYEQYF. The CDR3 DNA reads TGTGCCAGCAGCTCGGTTGACAGGGCCTACGAGCAGTACTTC.

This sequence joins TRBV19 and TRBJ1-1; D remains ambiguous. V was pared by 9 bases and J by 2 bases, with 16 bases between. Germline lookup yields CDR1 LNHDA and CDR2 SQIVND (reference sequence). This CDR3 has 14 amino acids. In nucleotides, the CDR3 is TGTGCCAGCAAGATCGGGAGGGTCAACACTGAAGCTTTCTTT. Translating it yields CASKIGRVNTEAFF.

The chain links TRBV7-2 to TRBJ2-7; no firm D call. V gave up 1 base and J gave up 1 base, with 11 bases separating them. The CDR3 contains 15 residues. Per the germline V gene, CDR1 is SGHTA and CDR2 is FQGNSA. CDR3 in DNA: TGTGCCAGCAGCTTAGTTGGCAGGTATTCCTACGAGCAGTACTTC. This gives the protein CASSLVGRYSYEQYF.

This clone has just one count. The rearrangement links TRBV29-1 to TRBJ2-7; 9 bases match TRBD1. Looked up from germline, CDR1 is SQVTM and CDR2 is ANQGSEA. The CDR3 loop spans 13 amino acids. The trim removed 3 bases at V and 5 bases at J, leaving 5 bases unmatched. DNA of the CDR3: TGCAGCGTTGAGACAGGGGGTACTGACGAGCAGTACTTC. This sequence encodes CSVETGGTDEQYF.

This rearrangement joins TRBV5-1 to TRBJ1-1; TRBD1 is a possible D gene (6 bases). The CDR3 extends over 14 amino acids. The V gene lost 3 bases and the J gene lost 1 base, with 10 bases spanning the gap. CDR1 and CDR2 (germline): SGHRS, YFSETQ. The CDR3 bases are TGCGCCAGCAGCTGGACAGACGCGAACACTGAAGCTTTCTTT. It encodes CASSWTDANTEAFF.

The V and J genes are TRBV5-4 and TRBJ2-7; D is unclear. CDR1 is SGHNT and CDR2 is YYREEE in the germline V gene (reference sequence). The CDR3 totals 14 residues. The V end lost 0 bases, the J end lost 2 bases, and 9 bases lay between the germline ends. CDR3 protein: CASSLAAGTYEQYF. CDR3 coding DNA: TGTGCCAGCAGCTTGGCCGCAGGTACCTACGAGCAGTACTTC.

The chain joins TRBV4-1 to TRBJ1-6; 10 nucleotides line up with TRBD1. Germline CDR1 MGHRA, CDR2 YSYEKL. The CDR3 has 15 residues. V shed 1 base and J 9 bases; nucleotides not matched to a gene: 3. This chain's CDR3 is CASSQVGQGFSPLHF. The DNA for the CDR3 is TGCGCCAGCAGCCAAGTGGGACAGGGGTTTTCACCCCTCCACTTT.

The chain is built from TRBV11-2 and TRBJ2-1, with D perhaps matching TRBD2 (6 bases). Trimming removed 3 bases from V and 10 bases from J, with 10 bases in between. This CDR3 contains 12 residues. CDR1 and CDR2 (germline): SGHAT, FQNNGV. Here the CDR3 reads CASSFPGLEQFF. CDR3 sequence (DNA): TGTGCCAGCAGCTTTCCGGGACTGGAGCAGTTCTTC. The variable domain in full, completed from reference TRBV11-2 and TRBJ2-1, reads EAGVAQSPRYKIIEKRQSVAFWCNPISGHATLYWYQQILGQGPKLLIQFQNNGVVDDSQLPKDRFSAERLKGVDSTLKIQPAKLEDSAVYLCASSFPGLEQFFGPGTRLTVL.